This T cell receptor (beta chain) appears in the sequencing data of a study of T-cell reconstitution after alpha-beta-depleted transplantation in children. Unique molecular identifiers tagged the TCRbeta library. Using its own MiXCR run on the PCR reads, TCRdb lists one record per CDR3 protein. In the table there are roughly 200,000 distinct CDR3 sequences, less than 8% of which are singletons. This clonotype was counted only a few times. The V end lost 4 bases, the J end lost 0 bases, and 11 bases lay between the germline ends. The CDR3 runs 15 residues. Germline CDR1 reads SGDLS; CDR2 reads YYNGEE. The chain is built from TRBV9 and TRBJ1-5; TRBD1 might be the D (5 bases). This sequence was found in a human donor who donated a stem cell graft to a child with Wiskott-Aldrich syndrome. The specimen comprised PBMCs from the stem cell graft donor, sampled from the stem cell graft. CDR3 residues: CASSPDSYSNQPQHF. DNA for the CDR3: TGTGCCAGCAGCCCCGACAGCTATAGCAATCAGCCCCAGCATTTT.